These T cell receptor beta chains were read from a single sample in a study of shared clonotypes between healthy human individuals. The data were produced by immunoSEQ multiplex PCR, yet TCRdb's version contains in-frame clones alone and is incomplete. The repertoire holds approximately 1.5 million clones, with roughly 98% as singletons. Sequenced input: naive CD4+ T cells sorted from blood. The receptors were gathered from a man between 25 and 39 years old in good health. CDR3s include the opening cysteine and the closing phenylalanine or tryptophan. Each record gives: clone size, V gene, D gene, J gene, CDR3 DNA, CDR3 protein. The D gene is left open where the match is weak. Clone size is given for some rows only: seen once, a few or many times, or a class if the clone is expanded.

-,TRBV7-9,TRBD1,TRBJ1-2,TGTGCCAGCAGCCAACCGGGACAGCCAGTCTATGGCTACACCTTC,CASSQPGQPVYGYTF
-,TRBV30,-,TRBJ1-1,TGTGCCTGGAGTGGGTCCTCTAGAGGTGAAGCTTTCTTT,CAWSGSSRGEAFF
once,TRBV29-1,-,TRBJ2-7,TGCAGCTCCGGGCCAGGGGCCTACGAGCAGTACTTC,CSSGPGAYEQYF
-,TRBV5-4,TRBD2,TRBJ2-1,TGTGCCAGCAGCCCCCATGGGGGGGCGGGAGGGATTAATGAGCAGTTCTTC,CASSPHGGAGGINEQFF
-,TRBV7-9,-,TRBJ2-1,TGTGCCAGCAGCCCGAACGATGAGCAGTTCTTC,CASSPNDEQFF
-,TRBV5-6,TRBD1,TRBJ2-7,TGTGCCAGCAGCTTGGCGGGGGACAGGTATTTCTACGAGCAGTACTTC,CASSLAGDRYFYEQYF
-,TRBV11-2,-,TRBJ1-2,TGTGCCAGCAGCTCCCCACGACAGGCCGCGGAGGGCTACACCTTC,CASSSPRQAAEGYTF
-,TRBV10-3,TRBD1,TRBJ2-6,TGTGCCATCAGTGAGGTCAACAGGGGGGCTGGGGCCAACGTCCTGACTTTC,CAISEVNRGAGANVLTF
-,TRBV27,-,TRBJ2-2,TGTGCCAGCAGTCGCGGACTCCCCACCGGGGAGCTGTTTTTT,CASSRGLPTGELFF
once,TRBV5-4,-,TRBJ2-7,TGTGCCAGCAGCTCTGACTGGTTCGGGGAGCAGTACTTC,CASSSDWFGEQYF
-,TRBV30,TRBD2,TRBJ2-1,TGTGCCTGGAGTGAGAGTGGCAGCGGGGAATGGGAGCAGTTCTTC,CAWSESGSGEWEQFF
once,TRBV28,-,TRBJ1-5,TGTGCCAGCAGTTCCGTTACGGTGGGCAATCAGCCCCAGCATTTT,CASSSVTVGNQPQHF
-,TRBV6-4,-,TRBJ2-2,TGTGCCAGCAGTGGTTCGGAGAACACCGGGGAGCTGTTTTTT,CASSGSENTGELFF
-,TRBV28,-,TRBJ2-7,TGTGCCAGCAGTTTAGAGACCCTACTATCCTACGAGCAGTACTTC,CASSLETLLSYEQYF
-,TRBV7-6,-,TRBJ1-3,TGTGCCAGCAGCTTAAACGGGGGCAACACCATATATTTT,CASSLNGGNTIYF
-,TRBV7-8,-,TRBJ2-1,TGTGCCAGCAGCTTAGCGAAGCAGTCAAGGAATGAGCAGTTCTTC,CASSLAKQSRNEQFF
-,TRBV11-2,TRBD2,TRBJ2-2,TGTGCCAGCAGCCCACGGACTATGACGGGAGGGGCGAACACCGGGGAGCTGTTTTTT,CASSPRTMTGGANTGELFF
-,TRBV19,TRBD1,TRBJ1-4,TGTGCCAGTAGTAAACCGGGACAGGGTGGTGAAAAACTGTTTTTT,CASSKPGQGGEKLFF
-,TRBV9,-,TRBJ2-3,TGTGCCAGCAGCGTAGCTTCGACTACAGATACGCAGTATTTT,CASSVASTTDTQYF
-,TRBV13,TRBD2,TRBJ2-7,TGTGCCAGCAGCTTTAGCGGGAGGCCCCCCTACGAGCAGTACTTC,CASSFSGRPPYEQYF
-,TRBV18,-,TRBJ2-5,TGTGCCAGCTCACCACGAGGGGGAGCCCAGTACTTC,CASSPRGGAQYF
-,TRBV9,-,TRBJ2-3,TGTGCCAGCAGCGTAGGACTGGGGGATACGCAGTATTTT,CASSVGLGDTQYF
-,TRBV7-2,-,TRBJ2-7,TGTGCCAGCAGCTTAGTAGCTGGGGAAAGCTCCTACGAGCAGTACTTC,CASSLVAGESSYEQYF
-,TRBV30,TRBD2,TRBJ2-1,TGTGCCTGGAGTGTAAGCCTAGCGGGAACCCTTGAGGAGTTCTTC,CAWSVSLAGTLEEFF
-,TRBV19,-,TRBJ1-5,TGTGCCAGTAGTATAAGGGGATTAGGCAATCAGCCCCAGCATTTT,CASSIRGLGNQPQHF
-,TRBV27,-,TRBJ1-5,TGTGCCAGCAGTTTATCGGTGGGGCAGGGAGAGCAGCCCCAGCATTTT,CASSLSVGQGEQPQHF
-,TRBV12-2,-,TRBJ1-5,TGTGCAAGTCGCTTAGCCTATATCGAATCCGATCAGCCCCAGCATTTT,CASRLAYIESDQPQHF
-,TRBV18,-,TRBJ2-7,TGTGCCAGCTCACCAGTCGAAGCCCGGGAGCAGTACTTC,CASSPVEAREQYF
once,TRBV11-3,-,TRBJ2-2,TGTGCCAGCAGCACACTTTTTCCCGGGGAGCTGTTTTTT,CASSTLFPGELFF
-,TRBV9,-,TRBJ2-2,TGTGCCAGCAGCGCACCAGGGGACGGGGAGCTGTTTTTT,CASSAPGDGELFF
-,TRBV9,TRBD2,TRBJ2-2,TGTGCCAGCAGCGTAGGACTAGCGGGAGACCCCGGGGAGCTGTTTTTT,CASSVGLAGDPGELFF
-,TRBV2,-,TRBJ2-1,TGTGCCAGCCGGACAGATGCCGTCAATGAGCAGTTCTTC,CASRTDAVNEQFF
-,TRBV7-9,-,TRBJ2-4,TGTGCCAGCAGCTTAGATCCGGACATTCAGTACTTC,CASSLDPDIQYF
once,TRBV11-2,TRBD2,TRBJ2-7,TGTGCCAGCAGCCCCGGACTAGCTGGGGGCGAGCAGTACTTC,CASSPGLAGGEQYF
-,TRBV29-1,-,TRBJ1-2,TGCAGCGTTGACAGGGGCTCCTATGGCTACACCTTC,CSVDRGSYGYTF
-,TRBV5-4,-,TRBJ1-2,TGTGCCAGCAGCGATGCCGGGATCTATGGCTACACCTTC,CASSDAGIYGYTF
-,TRBV2,-,TRBJ1-5,TGTGCCAGCAGTGGGGGAGGGTCCCAGTACTATCAGCCCCAGCATTTT,CASSGGGSQYYQPQHF
-,TRBV9,-,TRBJ2-6,TGTGCCAGCAGCACCCCCCGTCCCGGCAGGAGCTCTGGGGCCAACGTCCTGACTTTC,CASSTPRPGRSSGANVLTF
-,TRBV15,TRBD2,TRBJ2-1,TGTGCCACCAGCAGAGATCCCCCGACTAGCGGAGGGTACAATGAGCAGTTCTTC,CATSRDPPTSGGYNEQFF
-,TRBV10-3,-,TRBJ1-4,TGTGCCAGCCGCAGGGCTCAACTAAATGAAAAACTGTTTTTT,CASRRAQLNEKLFF
-,TRBV2,-,TRBJ2-7,TGTGCCAGCAGTCACGACAAGATACCCGACGGACAGAACGAGCAGTACTTC,CASSHDKIPDGQNEQYF
-,TRBV28,-,TRBJ2-7,TGTGCCAGCAGCTGGATGAATAGCGGATATCTACGGGGGGAGCAGTACTTC,CASSWMNSGYLRGEQYF
once,TRBV9,TRBD2,TRBJ2-2,TGTGCCAGCAGCGTAAGGGACACCGGGACTAGCGGGACGAACACCGGGGAGCTGTTTTTT,CASSVRDTGTSGTNTGELFF
-,TRBV18,TRBD2,TRBJ2-3,TGTGCCAGCTCACCCCAAGATGGTAGCGGGAGTGGGAGCACAGATACGCAGTATTTT,CASSPQDGSGSGSTDTQYF
-,TRBV29-1,-,TRBJ1-1,TGCAGCGTTGAGAGGGAGGTCACTGAAGCTTTCTTT,CSVEREVTEAFF
-,TRBV11-3,-,TRBJ2-1,TGTGCCAGCAGCTTAGTCTGGAGCAATGAGCAGTTCTTC,CASSLVWSNEQFF
-,TRBV4-1,TRBD1,TRBJ1-2,TGCGCCAGCAGCCAAACGACAGGGGGCATCTATGGCTACACCTTC,CASSQTTGGIYGYTF
-,TRBV5-1,TRBD1,TRBJ1-3,TGCGCCAGCAGTCCCGGACAGGGAGCCTCTGGAAACACCATATATTTT,CASSPGQGASGNTIYF
-,TRBV7-3,TRBD2,TRBJ2-7,TGTGCCAGCAGCTTAATGGCGGGAGCCCACGAGCAGTACTTC,CASSLMAGAHEQYF
-,TRBV18,TRBD2,TRBJ2-7,TGTGCCAGCTCCCTCGGACTAGCGGGAGTCTCCTACGAGCAGTACTTC,CASSLGLAGVSYEQYF
-,TRBV7-3,TRBD2,TRBJ2-3,TGTGCCAGCAGCGCGGGACTAGCGAGCACAGATACGCAGTATTTT,CASSAGLASTDTQYF
once,TRBV7-9,-,TRBJ2-3,TGTGCCAGCAGTCAGCCCCCCAGGGCTAGCACAGATACGCAGTATTTT,CASSQPPRASTDTQYF
-,TRBV5-1,-,TRBJ2-7,TGCGCCAGCAGCTTGGAGGGGGTGGGTAACTACGAGCAGTACTTC,CASSLEGVGNYEQYF
-,TRBV2,-,TRBJ2-4,TGTGCCAGCAGGGAAGGGGGTCGGAACATTCAGTACTTC,CASREGGRNIQYF
-,TRBV6-5,-,TRBJ2-2,TGTGCCAGCAGTTATCAGGGGGGCACGAACACCGGGGAGCTGTTTTTT,CASSYQGGTNTGELFF
-,TRBV5-4,TRBD1,TRBJ2-7,TGTGCCAGCAGCTCCGGGACAGCGCAATTCTACGAGCAGTACTTC,CASSSGTAQFYEQYF
-,TRBV10-3,TRBD2,TRBJ2-7,TGTGCCATCAGTGAGGGGATAGGCGGGAGCGCCTACGAGCAGTACTTC,CAISEGIGGSAYEQYF